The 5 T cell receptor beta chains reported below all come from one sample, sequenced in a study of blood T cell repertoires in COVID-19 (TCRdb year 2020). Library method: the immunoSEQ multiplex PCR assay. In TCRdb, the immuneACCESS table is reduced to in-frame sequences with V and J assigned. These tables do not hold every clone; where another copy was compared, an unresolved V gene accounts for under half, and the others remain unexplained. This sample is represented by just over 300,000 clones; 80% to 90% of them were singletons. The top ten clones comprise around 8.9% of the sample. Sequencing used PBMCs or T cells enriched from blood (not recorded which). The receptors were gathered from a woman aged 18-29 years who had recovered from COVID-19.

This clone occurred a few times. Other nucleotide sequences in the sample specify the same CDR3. As DNA, the CDR3 is TGTGCCAGCAGCTTGGCCCGGGGAGCCTACGAGCAGTACTTC. This gives the protein CASSLARGAYEQYF. The J gene is TRBJ2-7, the V gene TRBV5-4; a weak D match, TRBD2 (5 bases). The CDR3 sequence is 14 residues long. Germline CDR1 is SGHNT and CDR2 is YYREEE (reference sequence). The germline V and J ends were trimmed by 0 bases and 2 bases, with 9 bases remaining between them.

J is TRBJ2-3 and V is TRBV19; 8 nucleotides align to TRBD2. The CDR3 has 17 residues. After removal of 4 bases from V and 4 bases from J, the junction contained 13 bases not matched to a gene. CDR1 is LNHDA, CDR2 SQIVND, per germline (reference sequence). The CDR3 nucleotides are TGTGCCAGTAGTACATGGTTTTCTCGGCGGGGGGCAGATACGCAGTATTTT. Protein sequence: CASSTWFSRRGADTQYF.

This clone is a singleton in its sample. In DNA form, the CDR3 reads TGTGCCAGCAGCTTCACGGTCTCTGGGGCCAACGTCCTGACTTTC. It encodes CASSFTVSGANVLTF. This rearrangement joins TRBV7-2 to TRBJ2-6; D ambiguous. Trimming took off 3 bases at V and 0 bases at J, with 6 bases between the two ends. Looked up from germline, CDR1 is SGHTA and CDR2 is FQGNSA. The length of the CDR3 is 15 residues.

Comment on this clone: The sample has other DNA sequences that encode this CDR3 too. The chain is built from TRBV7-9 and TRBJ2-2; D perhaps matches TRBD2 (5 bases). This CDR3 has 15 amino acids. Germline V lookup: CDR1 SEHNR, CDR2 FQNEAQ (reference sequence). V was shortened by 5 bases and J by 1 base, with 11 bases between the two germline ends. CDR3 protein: CASSPGLGNTGELFF. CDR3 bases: TGTGCCAGCAGCCCAGGACTGGGGAACACCGGGGAGCTGTTTTTT.

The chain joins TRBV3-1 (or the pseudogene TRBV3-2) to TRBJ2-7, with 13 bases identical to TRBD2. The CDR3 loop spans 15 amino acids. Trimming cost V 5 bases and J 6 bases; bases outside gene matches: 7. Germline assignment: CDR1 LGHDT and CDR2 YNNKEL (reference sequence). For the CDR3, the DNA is TGTGCCAGCAGCACTTGGACTAGCGGGAGCGGCGAGCAGTACTTC. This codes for CASSTWTSGSGEQYF.